These 2 T cell receptor beta chains came from one sample sequenced in a study of T-cell memory formation after mild COVID-19. TCRdb re-called the 5' RACE reads through MiXCR, storing one row per CDR3 protein. Counted here are about 350,000 distinct CDR3 sequences, roughly 13% occurring once; the ten biggest clones make up over 20%. Source material: PBMCs or a T cell subset sorted from them (not recorded which). The receptor set was obtained from a man aged 18 to 30 who had mild COVID-19 (a few samples of this study predate the infection). Cell type and time point are not known.

The J gene is TRBJ2-2, the V gene TRBV5-1; 10 positions match TRBD1. The CDR3 totals 14 residues. Looked up from germline, CDR1 is SGHRS and CDR2 is YFSETQ. The ends lost 6 bases at V and 4 bases at J; junction bases unmatched: 3. The CDR3 DNA sequence: TGCGCCAGCACCCGGACAGGGGGCACCGGGGAGCTGTTTTTT. Its translation is CASTRTGGTGELFF.

This clonotype has more than one count but fewer than ten. V is TRBV6-2 or TRBV6-3 and J is TRBJ1-6; D not certain. Trimming removed 7 bases at V and 8 bases at J, with 21 bases between. Germline CDR1 is MNHEY and CDR2 is SVGEGT. This CDR3 region has 16 residues. CDR3 residues: CASTIGRNHPYSPLHF. The CDR3 DNA is TGTGCCAGCACCATCGGTCGGAACCACCCATATTCACCCCTCCACTTT.